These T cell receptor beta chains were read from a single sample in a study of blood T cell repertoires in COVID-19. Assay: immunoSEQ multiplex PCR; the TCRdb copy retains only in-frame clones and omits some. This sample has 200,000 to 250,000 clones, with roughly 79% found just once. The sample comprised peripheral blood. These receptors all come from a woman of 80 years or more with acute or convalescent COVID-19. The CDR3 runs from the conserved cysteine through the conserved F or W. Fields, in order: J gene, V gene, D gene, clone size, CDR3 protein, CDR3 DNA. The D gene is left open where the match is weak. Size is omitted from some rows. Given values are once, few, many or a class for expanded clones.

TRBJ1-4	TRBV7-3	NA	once	CASSHLRTGSRKLFF	TGTGCCAGCAGCCATCTGCGCACAGGGAGTCGAAAACTGTTTTTT
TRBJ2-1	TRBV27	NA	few	CASSEANEQFF	TGTGCCAGCAGTGAGGCAAATGAGCAGTTCTTC
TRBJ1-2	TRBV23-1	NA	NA	CASSHTGNYGYTF	TGCGCCAGCAGTCATACAGGGAACTATGGCTACACCTTC
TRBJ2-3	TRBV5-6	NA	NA	CASSRWGGTDTQYF	TGTGCCAGCAGCAGGTGGGGGGGCACAGATACGCAGTATTTT
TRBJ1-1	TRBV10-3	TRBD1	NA	CAISRQGDTEAFF	TGTGCCATCAGCCGACAGGGGGACACTGAAGCTTTCTTT
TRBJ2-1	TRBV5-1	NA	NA	CASSLAPTRNEQFF	TGCGCCAGCAGCTTGGCCCCAACGAGGAATGAGCAGTTCTTC
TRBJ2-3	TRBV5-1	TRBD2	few	CASSLLLAGGADTQYF	TGCGCCAGCAGCCTACTACTAGCGGGAGGGGCAGATACGCAGTATTTT
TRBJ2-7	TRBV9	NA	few	CASSVGQRVGEQYF	TGTGCCAGCAGCGTAGGTCAGCGGGTTGGGGAGCAGTACTTC
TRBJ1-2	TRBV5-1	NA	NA	CASSLSTGTAPNYGYTF	TGCGCCAGCAGCTTATCAACAGGGACCGCACCGAACTATGGCTACACCTTC
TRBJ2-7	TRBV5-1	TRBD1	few	CASSSGQGPYEQYF	TGCGCCAGCAGCAGCGGACAGGGCCCCTACGAGCAGTACTTC
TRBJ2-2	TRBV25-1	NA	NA	CASRPDQGNTGELFF	TGTGCCAGCAGACCCGACCAGGGGAACACCGGGGAGCTGTTTTTT
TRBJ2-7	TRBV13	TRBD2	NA	CASSPGLAAYEQYF	TGTGCCAGCAGCCCAGGACTAGCGGCCTACGAGCAGTACTTC
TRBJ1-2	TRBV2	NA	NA	CASSEVGRNYGYTF	TGTGCCAGCAGTGAGGTGGGGCGTAACTATGGCTACACCTTC
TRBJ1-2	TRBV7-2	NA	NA	CASSLIRSYTF	TGTGCCAGCAGCTTAATCAGGAGCTACACCTTC
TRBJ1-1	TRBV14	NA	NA	CASSQFRTPNTEAFF	TGTGCCAGCAGCCAATTCCGGACACCGAACACTGAAGCTTTCTTT